This TCR beta chain was sequenced in a study of graft-versus-host responses after intestinal transplantation. Some clones are missing from TCRdb's copy, which holds only in-frame ones; the method was immunoSEQ multiplex PCR. The table includes about 120,000 clones, over 80% detected once. This CDR3 has 16 residues. CDR1 and CDR2 (germline): SGHRS, YFSETQ. Trimming cost V 4 bases and J 8 bases, with 21 bases left between them. About this clone itself: Its target is not known.

The chain couples TRBV5-1 to TRBJ1-4; D might be TRBD1 (5 bases). The source was unstimulated CD4+ T cells sorted from spleen or lymph node cells, collected before intestinal transplant. This receptor was taken from a human donor who received an intestinal transplant. The CDR3 is CASSRQVGRDGEKLFF. For the CDR3, the DNA is TGCGCCAGCAGCAGACAAGTGGGCAGGGACGGGGAAAAACTGTTTTTT.